These T cell receptor beta chains were read from a single sample in a study of immune heterogeneity within non-small cell lung tumors. In TCRdb, the multiplex PCR reads were re-called with MiXCR into one record per CDR3 protein. The profile covers about 9,600 distinct CDR3 sequences, with roughly 32% appearing a single time and around 11% taken by the ten largest. The sequenced sample was lung tumor tissue. The receptors originated from a man aged 55 to 70 with non-small cell lung cancer. CDR3s include the opening cysteine and the closing phenylalanine or tryptophan. The D gene is left open where the match is weak. Clone size appears in some rows only: once, few, many, or a class for an expanded clone.

many	TRBJ1-5	TRBV6-1	-	TGTGCCAGCAGCTGGGACAACAATCAGCCCCAGCATTTT	CASSWDNNQPQHF
medium-sized	TRBJ1-2	TRBV7-9	-	TGTGCCAGCGGCCGGGACGGAAGTAACTATGGCTACACCTTC	CASGRDGSNYGYTF
many	TRBJ2-3	TRBV19	TRBD2	TGTGCCAGTAGTACCATACTCGGGACTAGCGGGACCCCAGATACGCAGTATTTT	CASSTILGTSGTPDTQYF
many	TRBJ2-1	TRBV9	TRBD2	TGTGCCAGCAGCGTAGCTACTAGCGGGAGCTACAATGAGCAGTTCTTC	CASSVATSGSYNEQFF
-	TRBJ2-1	TRBV18	-	TGTGCCAGCTCACCAGGGGGTCTTTACAATGAGCAGTTCTTC	CASSPGGLYNEQFF
many	TRBJ1-5	TRBV9	TRBD1	TGTGCCAGCAGCCCACAGGGGCGGGGGAATCAGCCCCAGCATTTT	CASSPQGRGNQPQHF
-	TRBJ2-5	TRBV5-1	-	TGCGCCAGCAGCTTGTTGGTGGGAGACCAAGAGACCCAGTACTTC	CASSLLVGDQETQYF
many	TRBJ2-4	TRBV15	TRBD2	TGTGCCACCAGCAGCGGGACTAGCGGGATAGGAGGGGCCAAAAACATTCAGTACTTC	CATSSGTSGIGGAKNIQYF
-	TRBJ2-1	TRBV7-6	TRBD2	TGTGCCAGCAGCTTAGCGTACGCGGGAGAGACGAGCTCCTACAATGAGCAGTTCTTC	CASSLAYAGETSSYNEQFF
medium-sized	TRBJ2-7	TRBV6-6	TRBD1	TGTGCCAGCAGTTACCAGACAGGGGGCTCCTACGAGCAGTACTTC	CASSYQTGGSYEQYF
few	TRBJ2-3	TRBV29-1	-	TGCAGCGTTGAAGTCACTAGTGCTAGCACAGATACGCAGTATTTT	CSVEVTSASTDTQYF
medium-sized	TRBJ1-1	TRBV5-1	TRBD1	TGCGCCAGCAGCTGGGAGGGGTTGGACAGGGGCACTGAAGCTTTCTTT	CASSWEGLDRGTEAFF
medium-sized	TRBJ2-7	TRBV10-3	TRBD2	TGTGCCATCAGTGATCTGTCTAGCGGGACCTACGAGCAGTACTTC	CAISDLSSGTYEQYF
few	TRBJ1-4	TRBV5-6	TRBD1	TGTGCCAGCAGCTTAGGACAGGGGACAGAAAAACTGTTTTTT	CASSLGQGTEKLFF
-	TRBJ2-1	TRBV20-1	-	TGCAGTCACCAGACGGGGTACAGTGAGCAGTTCTTC	CSHQTGYSEQFF
many	TRBJ2-1	TRBV18	-	TGTGCCAGCTCACCACCGGGGACAAATGAGCAGTTCTTC	CASSPPGTNEQFF
-	TRBJ2-1	TRBV29-1	-	TGCAGCGTTGGGGGGGTTGAGCAGTTCTTC	CSVGGVEQFF
medium-sized	TRBJ2-7	TRBV20-1	TRBD1	TGCAGTGCTACCGGGGGACAGGCGAGCTCCTACGAGCAGTACTTC	CSATGGQASSYEQYF
once	TRBJ2-1	TRBV11-2	TRBD2	TGTGCCAGCAGCTTAGTAGCGGGGGGCCTGGGTGAGCAGTTCTTC	CASSLVAGGLGEQFF
medium-sized	TRBJ2-7	TRBV7-2	TRBD2	TGTGCCAGCAGCTTAAGGGCCGCTAGCGGTCCTTACGAGCAGTACTTC	CASSLRAASGPYEQYF
-	TRBJ2-1	TRBV24-1	TRBD2	TGTGCCACCAGTGATCAAGCGGGACTAGTTCTCAATGAGCAGTTCTTC	CATSDQAGLVLNEQFF
-	TRBJ1-6	TRBV28	TRBD1	TGTGCCAGCAGTTCCGGGACAGAAGACTCACCCCTCCACTTT	CASSSGTEDSPLHF
-	TRBJ2-1	TRBV5-1	-	TGCGCCAGCAGCTTGGTAATGAATGAGCAGTTCTTC	CASSLVMNEQFF
-	TRBJ2-7	TRBV20-1	TRBD1	TGCAGTGCTAGGGACAGGGTGGGTTACGAGCAGTACTTC	CSARDRVGYEQYF
medium-sized	TRBJ2-1	TRBV4-2	-	TGTGCCAGCAGCCAAGATCTAAGGCTCAATGAGCAGTTCTTC	CASSQDLRLNEQFF
many	TRBJ2-1	TRBV9	-	TGTGCCAGCAGCGTACTGGGTAGCTCCGGCAATGAGCAGTTCTTC	CASSVLGSSGNEQFF
-	TRBJ2-7	TRBV6-2/TRBV6-3	TRBD2	TGTGCCAGCAGTTACTTTGCGGGAGGGCCCTACGAGCAGTACTTC	CASSYFAGGPYEQYF
many	TRBJ2-5	TRBV24-1	TRBD2	TGTGCCACCAGTGGGTCCGGGAGGGGGGAGACCCAGTACTTC	CATSGSGRGETQYF
large	TRBJ2-7	TRBV9	TRBD2	TGTGCCAGCAGCGTAGCGCTAGCGGGAGGACAAGAGCAGTACTTC	CASSVALAGGQEQYF